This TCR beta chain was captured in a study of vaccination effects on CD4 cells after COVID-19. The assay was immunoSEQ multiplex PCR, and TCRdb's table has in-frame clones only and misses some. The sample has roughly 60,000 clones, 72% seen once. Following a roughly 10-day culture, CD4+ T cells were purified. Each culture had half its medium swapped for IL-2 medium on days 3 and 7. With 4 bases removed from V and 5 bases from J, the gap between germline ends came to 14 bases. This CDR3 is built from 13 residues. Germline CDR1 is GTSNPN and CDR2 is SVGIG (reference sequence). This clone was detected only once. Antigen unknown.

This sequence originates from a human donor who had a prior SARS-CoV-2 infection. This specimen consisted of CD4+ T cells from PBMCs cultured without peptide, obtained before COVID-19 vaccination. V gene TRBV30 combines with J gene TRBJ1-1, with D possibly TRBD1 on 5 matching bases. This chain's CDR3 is CAWIVAGSTEAFF. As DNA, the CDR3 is TGTGCCTGGATAGTGGCAGGGAGTACTGAAGCTTTCTTT.